This T cell receptor beta chain was recorded in a study of naive and memory T cell subsets. Study-wide results and caveats: In CD4 and CD8 cells, diversity dropped from naive through EMRA. Over 85% of naive TCR sequences appeared only once, unlike memory subsets.

Separate alpha and beta amplification began at the second PCR step. The V and J ends lost 4 bases and 4 bases respectively, with 9 bases between them. CDR3 length equals 12 residues. CDR1 is SGHRS, CDR2 YFSETQ, per germline. Of note for this clonotype: Its antigen is not known.

An equimolar mix of two oligonucleotides served as the beta constant-region primer for TRBC1 and TRBC2. Four rounds of PCR amplified the ligated cDNA using nested alpha and beta constant-region primers plus SP2. TCRdb reanalysed the UMI-ligation and nested PCR reads using MiXCR and keeps one entry per CDR3 protein. The data hold some 36,000 distinct CDR3 sequences, with approximately 12% observed a single time. The chain couples TRBV5-1 to TRBJ2-7; TRBD2 is a possible D gene (5 bases). The TCR was taken from a human donor in good health. Specimen: effector memory CD4+ T cells from blood. This sample's subset: effector memory, CD45RA- CD27-. This chain's CDR3 is CASSPAGYEQYF. Written as DNA, the CDR3 is TGCGCCAGCAGCCCGGCGGGTTACGAGCAGTACTTC.